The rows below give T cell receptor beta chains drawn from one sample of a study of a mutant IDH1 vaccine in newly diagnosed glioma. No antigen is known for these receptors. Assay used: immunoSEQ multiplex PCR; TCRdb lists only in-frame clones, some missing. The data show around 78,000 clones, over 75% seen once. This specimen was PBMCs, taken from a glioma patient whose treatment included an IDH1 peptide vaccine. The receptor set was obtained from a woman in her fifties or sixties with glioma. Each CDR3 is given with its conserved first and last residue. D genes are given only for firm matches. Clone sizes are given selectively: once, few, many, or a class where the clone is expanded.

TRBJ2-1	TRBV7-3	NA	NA	CASSLLLGAPDEQFF	TGTGCCAGCAGCTTACTGCTCGGGGCCCCCGATGAGCAGTTCTTC
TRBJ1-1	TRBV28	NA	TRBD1	CASRLETGGGGTEAFF	TGTGCCAGCAGGCTGGAAACAGGGGGCGGCGGCACTGAAGCTTTCTTT
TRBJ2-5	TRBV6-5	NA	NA	CASSYSGGLAETQYF	TGTGCCAGCAGTTACTCCGGGGGTCTGGCAGAGACCCAGTACTTC
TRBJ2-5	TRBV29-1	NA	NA	CSVEDGLGGYQETQYF	TGCAGCGTTGAAGATGGACTAGGGGGGTACCAAGAGACCCAGTACTTC
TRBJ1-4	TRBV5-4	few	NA	CASSLVGSEKLFF	TGTGCCAGCAGCTTGGTCGGAAGTGAAAAACTGTTTTTT
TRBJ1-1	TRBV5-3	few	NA	CARSSPGWGRAFF	TGTGCCAGAAGCTCCCCCGGCTGGGGCAGGGCTTTCTTT
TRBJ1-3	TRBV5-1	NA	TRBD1	CASSEATGPGNTIYF	TGCGCCAGCAGCGAAGCGACAGGGCCAGGAAACACCATATATTTT
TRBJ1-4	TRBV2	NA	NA	CASSVRKRGEKLFF	TGTGCCAGCAGTGTTCGAAAACGGGGTGAAAAACTGTTTTTT
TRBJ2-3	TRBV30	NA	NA	CAWTAGLAGLDTQYF	TGTGCCTGGACCGCCGGCCTGGCGGGGCTAGATACGCAGTATTTT
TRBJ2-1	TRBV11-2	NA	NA	CASSPHTRALFF	TGTGCCAGCAGCCCACATACTAGAGCGCTCTTCTTC
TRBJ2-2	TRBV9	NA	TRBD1	CASSIDPGTGAGELFF	TGTGCCAGCAGCATTGACCCCGGGACAGGGGCCGGGGAGCTGTTTTTT
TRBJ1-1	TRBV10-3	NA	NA	CAISEKVGRTEAFF	TGTGCCATCAGTGAAAAGGTGGGGCGGACTGAAGCTTTCTTT
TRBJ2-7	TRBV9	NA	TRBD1	CASSLTKDRPSYEQYF	TGTGCCAGCAGCCTTACCAAGGACAGGCCCTCCTACGAGCAGTACTTC
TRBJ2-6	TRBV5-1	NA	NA	CASSPRGSGANVLTF	TGCGCCAGCAGCCCTAGGGGCTCTGGGGCCAACGTCCTGACTTTC
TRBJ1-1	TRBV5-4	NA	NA	CASSPTGRNTEAFF	TGTGCCAGCAGCCCCACCGGGAGGAACACTGAAGCTTTCTTT
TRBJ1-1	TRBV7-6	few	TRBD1	CASSFPGGGTEAFF	TGTGCCAGCAGCTTCCCAGGGGGAGGGACTGAAGCTTTCTTT
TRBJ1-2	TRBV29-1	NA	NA	CSVAANVEYGYTF	TGCAGCGTTGCTGCAAACGTGGAGTATGGCTACACCTTC
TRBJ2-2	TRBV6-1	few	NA	CASTGRRARTGELFF	TGTGCCAGCACGGGTAGAAGGGCGCGGACCGGGGAGCTGTTTTTT
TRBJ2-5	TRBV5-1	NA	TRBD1	CASSLRPTGTGETQYF	TGCGCCAGCAGCTTGCGCCCTACCGGGACAGGGGAGACCCAGTACTTC
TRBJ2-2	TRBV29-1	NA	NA	CSVKRDANTGELFF	TGCAGCGTTAAACGGGACGCGAACACCGGGGAGCTGTTTTTT
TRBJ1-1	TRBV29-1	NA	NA	CSVDQQNTEAFF	TGCAGCGTTGACCAGCAGAACACTGAAGCTTTCTTT
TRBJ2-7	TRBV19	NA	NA	CASRSVDATYEQYF	TGTGCCAGTAGGTCCGTGGACGCAACCTACGAGCAGTACTTC
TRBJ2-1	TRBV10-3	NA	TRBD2	CAISGTSGRADAFF	TGTGCCATCAGTGGGACTAGCGGGAGGGCAGACGCGTTCTTC
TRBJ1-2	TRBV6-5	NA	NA	CASTRDGANYGYTF	TGTGCCAGCACTCGGGACGGAGCTAACTATGGCTACACCTTC
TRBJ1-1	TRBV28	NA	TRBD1	CASSLTGTGMNTEAFF	TGTGCCAGCAGTTTAACCGGGACAGGGATGAACACTGAAGCTTTCTTT
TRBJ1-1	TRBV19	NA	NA	CATGRPLNTEAFF	TGTGCCACCGGAAGGCCGCTGAACACTGAAGCTTTCTTT
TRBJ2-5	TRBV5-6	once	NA	CASSQATGPETQYF	TGTGCCAGCAGCCAAGCTACCGGGCCCGAGACCCAGTACTTC
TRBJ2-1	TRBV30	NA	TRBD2	CAWRRLAGDNEQFF	TGTGCCTGGAGGAGACTAGCGGGAGACAATGAGCAGTTCTTC